One sample yielded the 30 T cell receptor beta chains listed below, sequenced in a study of T cells in localized non-small cell lung cancer. Some clones are missing from TCRdb's copy, which holds only in-frame ones; the method was immunoSEQ multiplex PCR. This table holds 45,000 to 70,000 clones, roughly 90% found once. The sequenced sample was peripheral blood, obtained before any cancer treatment. Every receptor here comes from a woman aged 40 to 75 with stage I lung adenocarcinoma.

This chain links TRBV28 with TRBJ1-3, with TRBD1 as a possible D gene (5 bases). The CDR3 is 18 residues long. The V end lost 2 bases, the J end lost 0 bases, and 17 bases lay between the germline ends. In germline, CDR1 is MDHEN, CDR2 SYDVKM. As DNA, the CDR3 is TGTGCCAGCAGTTTAGTGCCCGGGACGTTAGACTCTGGAAACACCATATATTTT. It encodes CASSLVPGTLDSGNTIYF.

The chain combines TRBV5-1 with TRBJ1-5; TRBD1 matches 7 bases. The CDR3 extends over 14 amino acids. Germline CDR1 SGHRS, CDR2 YFSETQ. V lost 1 base and J lost 7; bases outside the gene matches: 5. DNA of the CDR3: TGCGCCAGCAGCTTGACAGGGGAAGGGCAGCCCCAGCATTTT. This codes for CASSLTGEGQPQHF.

The rearrangement joins TRBV11-2 to TRBJ2-7; D is unresolved. Germline loops: CDR1 SGHAT, CDR2 FQNNGV. V was clipped by 5 bases and J by 0 bases, with 17 bases between them. The CDR3 runs to 16 residues. The CDR3 is CASSPTSAWSSYEQYF. The CDR3 DNA is TGTGCCAGCAGCCCAACATCGGCGTGGAGCTCCTACGAGCAGTACTTC.

The V gene is TRBV5-1, the J gene TRBJ1-1; D not resolved. This CDR3 has 13 residues. The germline V and J ends were trimmed by 0 bases and 5 bases, with 8 bases remaining between them. Germline CDR1 and CDR2: SGHRS and YFSETQ. The CDR3 here is CASSLDGRTEAFF. The CDR3 nucleotides read TGCGCCAGCAGCTTGGACGGGCGGACTGAAGCTTTCTTT.

The chain recombines TRBV29-1 with TRBJ1-1; D might be TRBD1 (6 bases). Per the germline V gene, CDR1 is SQVTM and CDR2 is ANQGSEA. V lost 7 bases to trimming and J lost 5 bases, with 11 bases between them. The CDR3 runs to 11 residues. CDR3 coding DNA: TGCAGCGATGGACAGTTGACTGAAGCTTTCTTT. Encoded protein: CSDGQLTEAFF.

The chain uses TRBV7-6 and TRBJ2-5; D is perhaps TRBD2 (5 bases). This CDR3 comprises 12 residues. V was trimmed by 3 bases and J by 7 bases, leaving 9 bases between them. Germline V CDR1 and CDR2: SGHVS, FNYEAQ. The CDR3 region is CASSLEEGTQYF. DNA for the CDR3: TGTGCCAGCAGCTTGGAGGAAGGGACCCAGTACTTC.

The table lists this clone with a count of one. The chain couples TRBV4-1 to TRBJ2-7, with D perhaps matching TRBD1 or TRBD2 (6 bases each). V was shortened by 2 bases and J by 4 bases, with 21 bases between the two germline ends. The length of the CDR3 is 17 residues. Germline CDR1 reads MGHRA; CDR2 reads YSYEKL. The CDR3 sequence is CASSQLSSPGAMYEQYF. The DNA for the CDR3 is TGCGCCAGCAGCCAACTGAGCTCACCGGGGGCAATGTACGAGCAGTACTTC.

This clone was detected only once. V gene TRBV9 combines with J gene TRBJ1-2, with 8 positions matching TRBD1. J gave up 1 base and V 3 bases, and 8 bases lay outside the gene matches. The V gene's germline CDR1 is SGDLS and CDR2 YYNGEE. The CDR3 consists of 16 residues. In DNA, the CDR3 is TGTGCCAGCAGCGCCTCCGGACAGGGACTTAACTATGGCTACACCTTC. Amino acids: CASSASGQGLNYGYTF.

V usage is TRBV11-2 and J usage is TRBJ2-6; D may correspond to TRBD1 or TRBD2 (5 bases each). This CDR3 has 19 residues. Germline CDR1 and CDR2: SGHAT and FQNNGV. With 1 base removed from V and 0 bases from J, the gap between germline ends came to 16 bases. The CDR3 sequence is CASSLVVGDHRSGANVLTF. CDR3 coding DNA: TGTGCCAGCAGCTTAGTAGTTGGGGACCACCGCTCTGGGGCCAACGTCCTGACTTTC.

The chain employs TRBV4-2 and TRBJ1-2; D may be TRBD1 (5 bases). Germline V CDR1 and CDR2: LGHNA, YNFKEQ. Trimming took 0 bases from V and 2 from J, leaving 10 bases between them. This CDR3 contains 15 residues. CDR3 DNA sequence: TGTGCCAGCAGCCAAGAAGGCGGGGCCAACTATGGCTACACCTTC. Residues: CASSQEGGANYGYTF.

The gene calls are TRBV9 and TRBJ1-2; 12 bases align to TRBD1. Germline lookup yields CDR1 SGDLS and CDR2 YYNGEE. The ends lost 2 bases at V and 4 bases at J; junction bases unmatched: 9. CDR3 size: 17 residues. In DNA form, the CDR3 reads TGTGCCAGCAGCGTGGGGACAGGGGGCGTAGGATCCTATGGCTACACCTTC. It is translated as CASSVGTGGVGSYGYTF. Based on the CDR3 plus reference TRBV9 and TRBJ1-2, the full variable domain is DSGVTQTPKHLITATGQRVTLRCSPRSGDLSVYWYQQSLDQGLQFLIQYYNGEERAKGNILERFSAQQFPDLHSELNLSSLELGDSALYFCASSVGTGGVGSYGYTFGSGTRLTVV.

The chain couples TRBV11-2 to TRBJ2-7; D unresolved. This CDR3 is 13 amino acids long. Germline V gives CDR1 SGHAT, CDR2 FQNNGV. Trimming stripped 0 bases from V and 1 base from J, with 4 bases between. The CDR3 bases are TGTGCCAGCAGCTTAGACAGGTCCTACGAGCAGTACTTC. Its protein is CASSLDRSYEQYF.

The chain combines TRBV7-2 with TRBJ1-6, with a weak D call TRBD1 (5 bases). There are 16 residues in the CDR3. The V gene lost 5 bases and the J gene lost 6 bases, with 17 bases spanning the gap. The germline V gene encodes CDR1 SGHTA and CDR2 FQGNSA. The CDR3 protein is CASSPRGRQSNSPLHF. CDR3 DNA: TGTGCCAGCAGCCCGAGAGGCCGACAGTCTAATTCACCCCTCCACTTT.

As regards this clone: In the same sample, other DNA sequences code for this CDR3. CDR3: CAWSVGSNQPQHF. CDR3 DNA: TGTGCCTGGAGTGTGGGTAGCAATCAGCCCCAGCATTTT. This chain uses TRBV30 with TRBJ1-5; no clear D. Germline CDR1 and CDR2: GTSNPN and SVGIG (reference sequence). V dropped 0 bases and J dropped 0 bases, with 3 bases sitting between them. CDR3 length: 13 residues. Variable domain in full (rest from reference TRBV30 and TRBJ1-5): SQTIHQWPATLVQPVGSPLSLECTVEGTSNPNLYWYRQAAGRGLQLLFYSVGIGQISSEVPQNLSASRPQDRQFILSSKKLLLSDSGFYLCAWSVGSNQPQHFGDGTRLSIL.

CDR3 protein: CASSLYGVDTQYF. Here the CDR3 DNA reads TGTGCCAGCAGTTTGTACGGGGTTGATACGCAGTATTTT. V is TRBV27 and J is TRBJ2-3; tentatively, D is TRBD2 (5 bases). V lost 3 bases and J 6 bases, leaving 10 bases between the germline ends. This CDR3 comprises 13 residues. CDR1 is MNHEY, CDR2 SMNVEV, per germline (reference sequence).

This sequence joins TRBV9 and TRBJ1-2, with TRBD1 as a possible D gene (5 bases). V lost 7 bases to trimming and J lost 5 bases, with 12 bases between them. CDR3 length: 12 residues. Germline CDR1 reads SGDLS; CDR2 reads YYNGEE. The DNA of the CDR3 is TGTGCCAGCGGCCCTGGGGGGTATGGCTACACCTTC. Amino acid sequence: CASGPGGYGYTF.

The chain combines TRBV4-3 with TRBJ1-4, with a possible D match to TRBD1 (6 bases). The germline V gene encodes CDR1 LGHNA and CDR2 YSLEER. This CDR3 is 13 amino acids long. V lost 0 bases and J 8 bases, leaving 7 bases between the germline ends. CDR3 amino acids: CASSQDTGEKLFF. The CDR3 bases are TGCGCCAGCAGCCAAGACACAGGGGAAAAACTGTTTTTT.

The chain is built from TRBV18 and TRBJ1-1; D call uncertain. Trimming removed 3 bases at V and 11 bases at J, with 31 bases between. Per germline, CDR1 KGHSH and CDR2 LQKENI. The CDR3 covers 18 residues. The CDR3 DNA reads TGTGCCAGCTCACCCCGGTCCCTTAGGGAAGGAGAACGATGGACGGCTTTCTTT. It is translated as CASSPRSLREGERWTAFF.

The chain couples TRBV4-2 to TRBJ2-1, with no clear D. CDR1 is LGHNA and CDR2 is YNFKEQ in the germline V gene. The CDR3 extends over 14 amino acids. Trimming left V 1 base short and J 4 bases short, with 8 bases between. The CDR3 DNA is TGTGCCAGCAGCCAAGGCCAGTTATACAATGAGCAGTTCTTC. It yields the protein CASSQGQLYNEQFF.

The chain combines TRBV7-8 with TRBJ1-2; possible D gene TRBD1, 5 bases. CDR3 length: 14 residues. From germline, CDR1 is SGHVS and CDR2 FQNEAQ. V was clipped by 5 bases and J by 5 bases, with 15 bases between them. The CDR3 here is CASSPRDGSYGYTF. The CDR3 DNA follows: TGTGCCAGCAGCCCCCGGGACGGATCTTATGGCTACACCTTC.

V and J are TRBV7-9 and TRBJ1-2; 10 positions match TRBD1. Trimming removed 5 bases from V and 6 bases from J; junction bases left unmatched: 12. Germline CDR1 is SEHNR and CDR2 is FQNEAQ (reference sequence). The CDR3 is 16 residues long. The DNA for the CDR3 is TGTGCCAGCAGCGACGGACAGGGGGAGGTTCAACATGGCTACACCTTC. It codes for CASSDGQGEVQHGYTF.

The V and J genes are TRBV6-4 and TRBJ1-1; D gene uncertain. Germline CDR1 is MRHNA and CDR2 is SNTAGT. This CDR3 spans 10 amino acids. The V gene lost 8 bases and the J gene lost 8 bases, with 9 bases spanning the gap. As DNA, the CDR3 is TGTGCCAGCCTCTCGCGCGAAGCTTTCTTT. The encoded protein is CASLSREAFF.

Comments on this clone: The conserved phenylalanine or tryptophan normally closing the CDR3 is absent here, so this likely arose from a read error. The limits of the CDR3 on the DNA are not certain, so only TCRdb's listed CDR3 is given. This chain links TRBV30 with TRBJ1-6; the table gives TRBD1 as D, unverified against the DNA. The CDR3 region is 10 residues in length, termini included. Germline V gene data show CDR1 as GTSNPN and CDR2 as SVGIG (reference sequence). The CDR3 loop reads CAWKETGASG.

The gene calls are TRBV11-2 and TRBJ2-3; the D is unclear. There are 15 residues in the CDR3. The V gene's germline CDR1 is SGHAT and CDR2 FQNNGV. Trimming cost V 5 bases and J 6 bases, with 18 bases left between them. The DNA of the CDR3 is TGTGCCAGCAGCCTCAGTCGTCAAGGTTTCGATACGCAGTATTTT. Amino acids: CASSLSRQGFDTQYF.

The chain combines TRBV7-8 with TRBJ1-2, with D possibly being TRBD1 (5 bases). From germline, CDR1 is SGHVS and CDR2 FQNEAQ. The CDR3 sequence is 14 residues long. The germline V and J ends were trimmed by 2 bases and 6 bases, with 13 bases remaining between them. The CDR3 DNA reads TGTGCCAGCAGCTTACGGCAGGGCGTTGATGGCTACACCTTC. Protein sequence: CASSLRQGVDGYTF.

This chain's CDR3 is CASSVSPVANTEAFF. The CDR3 bases are TGTGCCAGCAGCGTAAGCCCGGTAGCGAACACTGAAGCTTTCTTT. The rearrangement joins TRBV9 to TRBJ1-1; D is uncertain. Deletions cut 1 base from V and 1 base from J, with 11 bases between. CDR3 size: 15 residues. CDR1 SGDLS and CDR2 YYNGEE come from the germline V gene.

The V call is TRBV28, the J call TRBJ2-3; possibly TRBD2 for D (5 bases). The CDR3 has 16 residues. Trimming left V 3 bases short and J 1 base short, with 14 bases between. The germline V gene has CDR1 MDHEN and CDR2 SYDVKM. CDR3 sequence (DNA): TGTGCCAGCAGTTTGCCAGGCTCCGGGGGCACAGATACGCAGTATTTT. Translated: CASSLPGSGGTDTQYF.

The chain carries TRBV28 and TRBJ2-6; 8 bases are shared with TRBD1. Trimming took 5 bases from V and 2 from J; bases not matched to a gene: 2. Germline CDR1 reads MDHEN; CDR2 reads SYDVKM. The CDR3 is 15 residues long. The CDR3: CASSQGATGANVLTF. The CDR3 DNA is TGTGCCAGCAGTCAGGGGGCGACTGGGGCCAACGTCCTGACTTTC. The full variable domain, its missing parts supplied by reference TRBV28 and TRBJ2-6, is DVKVTQSSRYLVKRTGEKVFLECVQDMDHENMFWYRQDPGLGLRLIYFSYDVKMKEKGDIPEGYSVSREKKERFSLILESASTNQTSMYLCASSQGATGANVLTFGAGSRLTVL.

V usage is TRBV5-6 and J usage is TRBJ2-5; the D gene is possibly TRBD1 (6 bases). V was cut by 6 bases and J by 3 bases, with 18 bases left in between. From germline, CDR1 is SGHDT and CDR2 YYEEEE. This CDR3 region has 15 residues. For the CDR3, the DNA is TGTGCCAGCAACACTTGGGGGCAGGGTAAAGAGACCCAGTACTTC. Its translation is CASNTWGQGKETQYF.

The chain uses TRBV4-3 and TRBJ1-4; TRBD1 matches 7 bases. Losses at the gene ends were 3 bases for V and 8 bases for J; bases not matched to a gene: 9. The CDR3 is made up of 15 amino acids. In germline, CDR1 is LGHNA, CDR2 YSLEER. CDR3: CASSQKGGAREKLFF. The CDR3 coding sequence is TGCGCCAGCAGCCAGAAAGGGGGCGCGAGGGAAAAACTGTTTTTT.